Presented here are 19 T cell receptor beta chains from one specimen sequenced in a study of CD8+ T cells in alopecia areata. In each case, RNA was isolated and then reverse transcribed into cDNA as the sequencing template. Method: immunoSEQ multiplex PCR; TCRdb's copy keeps in-frame clones and lacks some. Of some 150,000 clones listed, approximately 52% are singletons. Treatment indicated: oral pan-JAK inhibitor, 5-10 mg twice daily. The sequencing here drew on CD4+ T cells sorted from blood, taken at approximately week 61, from a patient treated with tofacitinib. These receptors all stem from a human donor with alopecia areata.

V and J are TRBV30 and TRBJ1-5, with a possible D match to TRBD1 (5 bases). This CDR3 spans 14 amino acids. Trimming cost V 0 bases and J 7 bases, with 13 bases left between them. CDR1 GTSNPN and CDR2 SVGIG come from the germline V gene (reference sequence). CDR3 sequence: CAWSVPGGRQPQHF. CDR3 DNA: TGTGCCTGGAGTGTACCCGGGGGGAGGCAGCCCCAGCATTTT.

This clone was seen only a few times. The rearrangement joins TRBV5-1 to TRBJ2-2; a weak D match, TRBD2 (6 bases). In germline, CDR1 is SGHRS, CDR2 YFSETQ. The CDR3 spans 16 residues. The germline V and J ends were trimmed by 4 bases and 1 base, with 14 bases remaining between them. In nucleotides, the CDR3 is TGCGCCAGCAGCCCGGGGGACGGTCTGAACACCGGGGAGCTGTTTTTT. The encoded protein is CASSPGDGLNTGELFF. The variable domain in full, completed from reference TRBV5-1 and TRBJ2-2, reads KAGVTQTPRYLIKTRGQQVTLSCSPISGHRSVSWYQQTPGQGLQFLFEYFSETQRNKGNFPGRFSGRQFSNSRSEMNVSTLELGDSALYLCASSPGDGLNTGELFFGEGSRLTVL.

The rearrangement joins TRBV19 to TRBJ1-2; the D gene is possibly TRBD1 (5 bases). Trimming shortened V by 1 base and J by 7 bases, and 10 bases separated the two germline ends. Germline loops: CDR1 LNHDA, CDR2 SQIVND (reference sequence). The CDR3 covers 13 residues. The CDR3 coding sequence is TGTGCCAGTAGTATAGGCAGGGTGGCTGGCTACACCTTC. Its translation is CASSIGRVAGYTF.

This chain links TRBV10-3 with TRBJ2-5; possible D gene TRBD1, 6 bases. Germline V gene sequence: CDR1 ENHRY, CDR2 SYGVKD. The CDR3 is 14 residues long. Trimming took 4 bases from V and 5 from J, leaving 14 bases between them. CDR3 sequence reads: CAISGTVGVETQYF. The CDR3 DNA reads as TGTGCCATCAGTGGGACAGTAGGGGTGGAGACCCAGTACTTC.

This clone was counted between two and nine times. This chain joins TRBV7-2 and TRBJ2-1; D unclear. V was shortened by 0 bases and J by 2 bases, with 5 bases between the two germline ends. Germline V gene sequence: CDR1 SGHTA, CDR2 FQGNSA. The CDR3 contains 14 residues. CDR3 nucleotides: TGTGCCAGCAGCTTAGCGTCCGCCTACAATGAGCAGTTCTTC. Amino acid sequence: CASSLASAYNEQFF.

The rearrangement joins TRBV12-5 to TRBJ1-2, with D unclear. Germline V lookup: CDR1 LGHNT, CDR2 FRNRAP. V was trimmed by 2 bases and J by 4 bases, leaving 11 bases between them. This CDR3 is built from 14 residues. CDR3 sequence reads: CASGLLGRFYGYTF. Here the CDR3 DNA reads TGTGCTAGTGGTTTGCTCGGGCGGTTCTATGGCTACACCTTC.

In its sample, this clone was seen a few times. V gene TRBV5-1 combines with J gene TRBJ2-1, with TRBD1 identical over 8 bases. Germline-derived CDR1 and CDR2 are SGHRS and YFSETQ. This CDR3 spans 16 amino acids. V trimming: 1 base; J trimming: 6 bases; junction bases outside the gene matches: 9. CDR3 sequence (DNA): TGCGCCAGCAGCTTGAACACAGGGGGAGTTGGCAATGAGCAGTTCTTC. Its protein is CASSLNTGGVGNEQFF.

V usage is TRBV28 and J usage is TRBJ1-6; D gene ambiguous. The CDR3 runs 16 residues. CDR1 is MDHEN and CDR2 is SYDVKM in the germline V gene. The V gene lost 5 bases and the J gene lost 4 bases, with 15 bases spanning the gap. The CDR3 DNA sequence: TGTGCCAGCAGTCCTCCTCGTAGAACATATAATTCACCCCTCCACTTT. Amino acid sequence: CASSPPRRTYNSPLHF.

The chain uses TRBV6-5 and TRBJ2-7; maybe TRBD1 (6 bases). V lost 5 bases to trimming and J lost 7 bases, with 12 bases between them. The CDR3 runs to 12 residues. Per germline, CDR1 MNHEY and CDR2 SVGAGI. CDR3 amino acids: CASSHRGTEQYF. CDR3 DNA sequence: TGTGCCAGCAGTCATAGGGGGACGGAGCAGTACTTC.

The rearrangement uses TRBV30 and TRBJ1-2; possibly TRBD1 for D (5 bases). CDR3 length equals 14 residues. Trimming left V 5 bases short and J 7 bases short, with 20 bases between. CDR1 and CDR2 (germline): GTSNPN, SVGIG (reference sequence). The CDR3 DNA follows: TGTGCCTGGGACCGATATGGGGGATATCTTGGCTACACCTTC. Residues: CAWDRYGGYLGYTF.

A note on this clone: The same CDR3 is also encoded by other DNA sequences in this sample. V is TRBV30 and J is TRBJ1-1; D is unclear. Trimming left V 0 bases short and J 0 bases short, with 8 bases between. Germline CDR1 reads GTSNPN; CDR2 reads SVGIG (reference sequence). This CDR3 is built from 14 residues. Here the CDR3 DNA reads TGTGCCTGGAGTGTTGGGCAGTTGAACACTGAAGCTTTCTTT. It encodes CAWSVGQLNTEAFF.

The gene calls are TRBV29-1 and TRBJ2-2; no clear D. The CDR3 is 12 residues long. Trimming stripped 3 bases from V and 10 bases from J, with 12 bases between. The germline CDR1 and CDR2 sequences are SQVTM and ANQGSEA. The CDR3 sequence is CSVDIDGSELFF. Written as DNA, the CDR3 is TGCAGCGTTGATATCGACGGTTCGGAGCTGTTTTTT.

The J gene is TRBJ1-1, the V gene TRBV5-1; D perhaps matches TRBD1 (5 bases). V was cut by 2 bases and J by 1 base, with 6 bases left in between. Germline V gene sequence: CDR1 SGHRS, CDR2 YFSETQ. CDR3 size: 13 residues. CDR3 loop: CASSFTGNTEAFF. The DNA of the CDR3 is TGCGCCAGCAGCTTTACAGGGAACACTGAAGCTTTCTTT.

CDR3 DNA sequence: TGTGCCAGCAGCTTTGGACAGGACAGGCGAAACATTCAGTACTTC. It encodes CASSFGQDRRNIQYF. The chain combines TRBV7-9 with TRBJ2-4, with 7 bases matching TRBD1. This CDR3 comprises 15 residues. V lost 3 bases to trimming and J lost 6 bases; unmatched junction nucleotides: 8. Germline V gives CDR1 SEHNR, CDR2 FQNEAQ (reference sequence). Looking up the rest from reference TRBV7-9 and TRBJ2-4 gives the full variable domain: DTGVSQNPRHKITKRGQNVTFRCDPISEHNRLYWYRQTLGQGPEFLTYFQNEAQLEKSRLLSDRFSAERPKGSFSTLEIQRTEQGDSAMYLCASSFGQDRRNIQYFGAGTRLSVL.

This clone was seen a handful of times. The chain's CDR3 is CASSLLGGGSGANVLTF. The CDR3 DNA is TGCGCCAGCAGCTTGTTAGGCGGAGGCTCTGGGGCCAACGTCCTGACTTTC. The J gene is TRBJ2-6, the V gene TRBV5-1, with a tentative D call TRBD2 (5 bases). Trimming cost V 1 base and J 0 bases, with 11 bases left between them. This CDR3 comprises 17 residues. Per the germline V gene, CDR1 is SGHRS and CDR2 is YFSETQ.

This chain joins TRBV10-2 and TRBJ2-1; TRBD2 agrees at 10 bases. The CDR3 loop spans 14 amino acids. The V segment lost 6 bases and the J segment 3 bases; nucleotides outside the gene matches: 2. In germline, CDR1 is WSHSY, CDR2 SAAADI. CDR3 region: CASRLAGDYNEQFF. In DNA, the CDR3 is TGCGCCAGCAGGCTAGCGGGAGACTACAATGAGCAGTTCTTC.

V usage is TRBV30 and J usage is TRBJ2-6; D gene unclear. The V gene's germline CDR1 is GTSNPN and CDR2 SVGIG (reference sequence). The CDR3 consists of 13 residues. Trimming pared 3 bases from V and 2 bases from J, leaving 5 bases between. Here the CDR3 DNA reads TGTGCCTGGAGCAGCCCTGGGGCCAACGTCCTGACTTTC. This sequence encodes CAWSSPGANVLTF.

This rearrangement joins TRBV10-3 to TRBJ1-1; 8 positions agree with TRBD1. This CDR3 region has 15 residues. Germline CDR1 ENHRY, CDR2 SYGVKD. The trim removed 2 bases at V and 0 bases at J, leaving 2 bases unmatched. CDR3 nucleotides: TGTGCCATCAGTGAGCGACAGGGGCTGAACACTGAAGCTTTCTTT. Amino acids: CAISERQGLNTEAFF.

This clone showed up just a few times. The rearrangement uses TRBV6-6 and TRBJ1-1, with D possibly TRBD1 on 6 matching bases. The CDR3 has 13 amino acids. Germline V gives CDR1 MNHNY, CDR2 SVGAGI (reference sequence). V lost 6 bases to trimming and J lost 6 bases, with 14 bases between them. CDR3 DNA: TGTGCCAGCAGACCAGGGGTAGAGCCTGAAGCTTTCTTT. Protein: CASRPGVEPEAFF.